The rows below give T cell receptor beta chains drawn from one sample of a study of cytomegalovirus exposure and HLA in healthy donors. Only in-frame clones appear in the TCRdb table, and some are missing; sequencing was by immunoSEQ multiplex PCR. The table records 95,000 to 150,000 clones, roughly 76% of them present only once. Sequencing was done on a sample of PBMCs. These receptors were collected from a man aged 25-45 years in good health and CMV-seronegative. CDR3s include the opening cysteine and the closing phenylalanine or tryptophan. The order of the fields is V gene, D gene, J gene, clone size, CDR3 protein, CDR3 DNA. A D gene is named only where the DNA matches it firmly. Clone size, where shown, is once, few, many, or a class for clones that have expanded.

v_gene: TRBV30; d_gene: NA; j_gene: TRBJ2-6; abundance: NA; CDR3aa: CATYSGANGLTF; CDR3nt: TGTGCCACCTACTCTGGGGCCAACGGCCTGACTTTC
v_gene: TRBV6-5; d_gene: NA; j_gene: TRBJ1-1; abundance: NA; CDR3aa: CASSVQKGTEAFF; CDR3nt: TGTGCCAGCTCGGTACAGAAGGGGACTGAAGCTTTCTTT
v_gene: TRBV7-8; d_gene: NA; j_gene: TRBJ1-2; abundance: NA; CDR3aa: CASSLGGQASYGYTF; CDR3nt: TGTGCCAGCAGCTTAGGGGGGCAGGCCTCCTATGGCTACACCTTC
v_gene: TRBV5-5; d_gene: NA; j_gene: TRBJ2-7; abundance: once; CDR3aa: CASSLAGVAYEQYF; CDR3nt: TGTGCCAGCAGCTTGGCGGGGGTAGCCTACGAGCAGTACTTC
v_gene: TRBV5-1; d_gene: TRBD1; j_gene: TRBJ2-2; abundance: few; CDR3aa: CASSPRSAGGNTGELFF; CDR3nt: TGCGCCAGCAGCCCGCGATCGGCAGGGGGCAACACCGGGGAGCTGTTTTTT
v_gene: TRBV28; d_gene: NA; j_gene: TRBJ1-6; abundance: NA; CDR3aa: CASSLRVTAAKSPLHF; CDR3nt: TGTGCCAGCAGTTTAAGGGTGACAGCCGCTAAGTCACCCCTCCACTTT
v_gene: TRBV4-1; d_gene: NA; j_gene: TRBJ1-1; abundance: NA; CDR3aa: CASSQTRGTEAFF; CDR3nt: TGCGCCAGCAGCCAAACACGTGGTACTGAAGCTTTCTTT
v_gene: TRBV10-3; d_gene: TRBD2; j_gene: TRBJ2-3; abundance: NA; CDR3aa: CAISESASGGPDTQYF; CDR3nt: TGTGCCATCAGTGAGTCGGCTAGCGGGGGTCCTGATACGCAGTATTTT
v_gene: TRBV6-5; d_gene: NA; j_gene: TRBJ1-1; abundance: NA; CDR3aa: CASSPSGTEAFF; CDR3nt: TGTGCCAGCAGTCCCTCGGGCACTGAAGCTTTCTTT
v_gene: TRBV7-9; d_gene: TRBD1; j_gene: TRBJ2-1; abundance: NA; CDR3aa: CASSSGQGIGNEQFF; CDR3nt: TGTGCCAGCAGCTCTGGACAGGGAATAGGCAATGAGCAGTTCTTC
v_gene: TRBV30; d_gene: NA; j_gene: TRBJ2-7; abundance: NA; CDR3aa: CAWSLRGDPFFSF; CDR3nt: TGTGCCTGGAGTCTTCGGGGAGACCCCTTCTTTAGCTTC
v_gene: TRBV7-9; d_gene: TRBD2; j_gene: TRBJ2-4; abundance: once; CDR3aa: CASSSPGLAKNSQYF; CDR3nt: TGTGCCAGCAGCTCTCCGGGACTAGCCAAAAACAGTCAGTACTTC
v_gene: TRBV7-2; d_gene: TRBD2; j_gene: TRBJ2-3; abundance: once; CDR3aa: CASSPPGLAGRIDTQYF; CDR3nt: TGTGCCAGCAGCCCGCCCGGACTAGCGGGGAGAATAGATACGCAGTATTTT
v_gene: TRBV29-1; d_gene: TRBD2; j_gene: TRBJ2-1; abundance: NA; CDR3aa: CSVESGGNSNEQFF; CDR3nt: TGCAGCGTTGAAAGCGGGGGGAATTCCAATGAGCAGTTCTTC
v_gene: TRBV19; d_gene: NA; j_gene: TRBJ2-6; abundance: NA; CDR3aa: CASSIPGQSGANVLTF; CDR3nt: TGTGCCAGTAGTATACCTGGACAGTCCGGGGCCAACGTCCTGACTTTC
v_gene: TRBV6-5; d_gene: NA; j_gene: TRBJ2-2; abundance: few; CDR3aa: CASSDNPELELFF; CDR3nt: TGTGCCAGCAGTGACAACCCGGAACTGGAGCTGTTTTTT
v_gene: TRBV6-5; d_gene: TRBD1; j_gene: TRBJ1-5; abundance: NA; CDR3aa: CASSYEDRLKHF; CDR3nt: TGTGCCAGCAGTTACGAGGACAGGTTAAAGCATTTT
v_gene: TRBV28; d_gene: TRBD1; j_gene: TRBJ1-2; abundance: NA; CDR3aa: CASSPGQANYGYTF; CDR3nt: TGTGCCAGCAGTCCGGGACAGGCGAACTATGGCTACACCTTC
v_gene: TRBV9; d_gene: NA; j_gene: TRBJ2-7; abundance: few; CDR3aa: CASSVGQEDSYEQYF; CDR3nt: TGTGCCAGCAGCGTAGGGCAGGAGGACTCCTACGAGCAGTACTTC
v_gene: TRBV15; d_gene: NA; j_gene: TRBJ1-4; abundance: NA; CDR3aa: CATSRDTRGGTNEKLFF; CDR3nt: TGTGCCACCAGCAGAGATACTCGGGGGGGCACAAATGAAAAACTGTTTTTT
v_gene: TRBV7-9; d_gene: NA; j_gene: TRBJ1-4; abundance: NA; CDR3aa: CASSLAPRTDEKLFF; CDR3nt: TGTGCCAGCAGCTTAGCACCTAGGACAGATGAAAAACTGTTTTTT
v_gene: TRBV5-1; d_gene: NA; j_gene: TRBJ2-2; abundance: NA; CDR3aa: CASSLGVPSNTGELFF; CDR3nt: TGCGCCAGCAGCCTAGGGGTCCCCTCGAACACCGGGGAGCTGTTTTTT
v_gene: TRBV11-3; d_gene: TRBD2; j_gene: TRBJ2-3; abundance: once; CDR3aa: CASSLGGLAGGSTDTQYF; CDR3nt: TGTGCCAGCAGCTTGGGGGGCTTAGCGGGGGGGTCCACAGATACGCAGTATTTT
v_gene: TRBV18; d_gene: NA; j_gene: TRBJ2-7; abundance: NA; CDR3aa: CASSPERYEQYF; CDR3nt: TGTGCCAGCTCACCAGAGCGCTACGAGCAGTACTTC
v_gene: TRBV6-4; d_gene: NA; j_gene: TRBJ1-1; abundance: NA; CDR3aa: CAMTRGEGFGITEAFF; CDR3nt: TGTGCCATGACCCGCGGGGAGGGATTCGGGATCACTGAAGCTTTCTTT
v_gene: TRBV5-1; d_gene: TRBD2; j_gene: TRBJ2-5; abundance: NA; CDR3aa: CASSWGLATYAGETQYF; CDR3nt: TGCGCCAGCAGCTGGGGACTAGCGACTTATGCAGGGGAGACCCAGTACTTC
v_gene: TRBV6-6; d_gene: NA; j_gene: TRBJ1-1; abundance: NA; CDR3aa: CASSYSGADTEAFF; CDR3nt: TGTGCCAGCAGTTACTCGGGGGCAGACACTGAAGCTTTCTTT
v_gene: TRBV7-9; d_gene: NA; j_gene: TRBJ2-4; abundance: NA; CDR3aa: CASSLEGDGQGGDIQYF; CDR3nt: TGTGCCAGCAGCTTAGAGGGTGATGGACAGGGAGGGGACATTCAGTACTTC
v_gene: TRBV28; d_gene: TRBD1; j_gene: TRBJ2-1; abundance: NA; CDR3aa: CASSSGQGAPYNEQFF; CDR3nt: TGTGCCAGCAGTTCCGGACAGGGGGCACCCTACAATGAGCAGTTCTTC
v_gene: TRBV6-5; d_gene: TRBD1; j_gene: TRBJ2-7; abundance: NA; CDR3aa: CASGQGARGEQYF; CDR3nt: TGTGCCAGCGGACAGGGGGCGCGGGGCGAGCAGTACTTC
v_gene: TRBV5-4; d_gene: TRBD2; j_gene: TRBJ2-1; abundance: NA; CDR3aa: CASSLVAGRNEQFF; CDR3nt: TGTGCCAGCAGCTTGGTAGCGGGTCGCAATGAGCAGTTCTTC
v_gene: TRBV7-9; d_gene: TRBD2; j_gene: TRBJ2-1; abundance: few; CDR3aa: CASSQSGGNYNEQFF; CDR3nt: TGTGCCAGCAGTCAGAGCGGGGGGAACTACAATGAGCAGTTCTTC
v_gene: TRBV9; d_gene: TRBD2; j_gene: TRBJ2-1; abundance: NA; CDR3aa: CASSVGTSGEYNEQFF; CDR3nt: TGTGCCAGCAGCGTCGGGACTAGCGGGGAGTACAATGAGCAGTTCTTC
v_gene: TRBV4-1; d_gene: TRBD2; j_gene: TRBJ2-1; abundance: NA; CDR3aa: CASSLLVTAGAGNEQFF; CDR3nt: TGCGCCAGCAGCCTCCTCGTTACAGCGGGGGCCGGGAATGAGCAGTTCTTC
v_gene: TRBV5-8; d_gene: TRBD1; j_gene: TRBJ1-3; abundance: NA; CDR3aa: CASSLARDRGRVARNTIYF; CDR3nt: TGTGCCAGCAGCTTGGCCAGGGACAGGGGGCGAGTTGCACGGAACACCATATATTTT
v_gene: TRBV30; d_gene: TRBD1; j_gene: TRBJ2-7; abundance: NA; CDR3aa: CAWSVGTGGTYEQYF; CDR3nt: TGTGCCTGGAGTGTTGGGACAGGTGGGACCTACGAGCAGTACTTC
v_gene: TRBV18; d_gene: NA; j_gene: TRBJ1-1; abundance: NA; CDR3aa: CASSPGVGGGGFTAFF; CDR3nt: TGTGCCAGCTCACCCGGGGTGGGCGGAGGAGGGTTCACGGCTTTCTTT
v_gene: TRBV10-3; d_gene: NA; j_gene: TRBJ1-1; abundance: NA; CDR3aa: CASAPSTVYTEAFF; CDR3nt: TGTGCCTCCGCACCTTCGACAGTGTACACTGAAGCTTTCTTT
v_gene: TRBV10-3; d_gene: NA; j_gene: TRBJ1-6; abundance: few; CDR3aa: CAISLTGLDSPLHF; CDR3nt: TGTGCCATCAGCCTCACAGGGTTAGATTCACCCCTCCACTTT
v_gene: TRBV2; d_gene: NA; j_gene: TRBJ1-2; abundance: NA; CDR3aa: CASSEERRGHYGYTF; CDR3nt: TGTGCCAGCAGTGAAGAGAGGAGGGGACACTATGGCTACACCTTC
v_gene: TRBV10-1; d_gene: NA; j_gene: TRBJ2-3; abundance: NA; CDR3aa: CASSESGVTDTQYF; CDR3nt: TGCGCCAGCAGTGAATCCGGGGTCACAGATACGCAGTATTTT
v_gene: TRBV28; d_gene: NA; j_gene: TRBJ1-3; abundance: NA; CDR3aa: CASSTNSGNTIYF; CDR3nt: TGTGCCAGCAGTACAAACTCTGGAAACACCATATATTTT
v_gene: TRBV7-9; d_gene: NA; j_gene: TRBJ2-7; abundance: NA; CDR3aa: CASSPSFGLSSYEQYF; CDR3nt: TGTGCCAGCAGCCCGAGTTTTGGGCTCAGCTCCTACGAGCAGTACTTC
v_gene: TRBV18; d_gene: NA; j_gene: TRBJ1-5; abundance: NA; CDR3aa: CASSASGGSNQPQHF; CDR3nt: TGTGCCAGCTCAGCCTCCGGAGGAAGCAATCAGCCCCAGCATTTT
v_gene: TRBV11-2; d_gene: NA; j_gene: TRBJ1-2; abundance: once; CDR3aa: CASSTGGLHGYGYTF; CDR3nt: TGTGCCAGCAGCACCGGGGGACTCCATGGCTATGGCTACACCTTC
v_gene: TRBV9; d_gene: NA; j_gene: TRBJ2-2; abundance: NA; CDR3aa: CASSVEGTDTGELFF; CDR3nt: TGTGCCAGCAGCGTAGAGGGGACTGACACCGGGGAGCTGTTTTTT
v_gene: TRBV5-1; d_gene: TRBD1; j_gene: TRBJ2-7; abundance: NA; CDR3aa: CASSLGDRRSYEQYF; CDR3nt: TGCGCCAGCAGCTTGGGGGACAGAAGGTCGTACGAGCAGTACTTC
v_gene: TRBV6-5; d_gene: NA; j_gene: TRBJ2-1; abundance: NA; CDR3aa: CASSQDSYNEQFF; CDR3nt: TGTGCCAGCAGTCAGGACTCCTACAATGAGCAGTTCTTC
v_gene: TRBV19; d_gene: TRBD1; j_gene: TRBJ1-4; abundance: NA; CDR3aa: CASSIDLRTGNEKLFF; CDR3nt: TGTGCCAGTAGTATAGATCTACGGACAGGAAACGAAAAACTGTTTTTT
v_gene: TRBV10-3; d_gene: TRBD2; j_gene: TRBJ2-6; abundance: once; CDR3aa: CAISESQVAGSGANGLTF; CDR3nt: TGTGCCATCAGTGAGTCGCAGGTAGCGGGGTCCGGGGCCAACGGCCTGACTTTC
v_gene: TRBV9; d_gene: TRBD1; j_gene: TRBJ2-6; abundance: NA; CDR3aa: CASSYGQGAGTGANVLTF; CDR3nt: TGTGCCAGCAGCTACGGACAGGGGGCTGGAACTGGGGCCAACGTCCTGACTTTC
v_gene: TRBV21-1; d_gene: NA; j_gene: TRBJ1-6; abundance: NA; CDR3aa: CASSKADRGKTSYNSPLHF; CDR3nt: TGTGCCAGCAGCAAAGCAGACAGGGGTAAGACCTCCTATAATTCACCCCTCCACTTT
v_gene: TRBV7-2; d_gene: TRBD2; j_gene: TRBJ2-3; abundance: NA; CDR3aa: CASSLQTGGSRDTQYF; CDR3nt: TGTGCCAGCAGCTTACAGACCGGGGGGTCGAGGGATACGCAGTATTTT